This TCR beta chain was observed in a study of T cell repertoires in cytomegalovirus infection (dated by TCRdb to the late 2010s). About the study as a whole: Donor HLA type was relevant to the analysis, because carriage of CMV infection together with the matching HLA type was indicated by public TCR beta signatures. The paper as a whole reports these results and caveats: Carriers of CMV infection plus the relevant HLA type were discriminated by the cumulative frequency of public TCR beta family members in the study cohort and in an independent roughly 370-donor cohort. The ex vivo response was dominated by HLA-C-restricted CMV-specific TCR beta clonotypes, which also provided the single most frequent clonotype in two of eight donors.

This clonotype was found a few times. Which antigen it targets is not known. Per-base quality was not reported, and no clone a single base away is much larger than it. The CDR1 and CDR2 encoded by the germline V gene are SGHDT and YYEEEE. The CDR3 sequence holds 13 residues, the cysteine and phenylalanine included. The sequence is cut down to CDR3 DNA, 39 bases in frame from base 1. V is reduced by 2 bases and J by 7 bases, leaving a spacing of 12 bases between them. The instrument was an Illumina HiSeq 1500. In-frame beta chains were kept once TCRdb had trimmed the public reads at Q25 with fastp and called clones with MiXCR. Duplicate CDR3 protein sequences are folded into a single record with the most common DNA and genes. In all, the sample holds about 490,000 distinct CDR3 sequences, and 16% of those were seen once. The top ten clones comprise 24% of the sample.

The sequenced material came from CD8+ T cells from PBMCs. The clonotype comes from a human donor in good health (CMV status not recorded). Some clones in this sample may be carry-over from other donors' samples. The sequence is built from TRBV5-6 and TRBJ1-2; the D gene is unclear. CDR3 reads: CASSFSGEGGYTF. The sequenced DNA is TGTGCCAGCAGCTTTTCTGGGGAGGGTGGCTACACCTTC. Here the CDR3 is joined to the reference TRBV5-6 and TRBJ1-2 genes, and the full variable domain is: DAGVTQSPTHLIKTRGQQVTLRCSPKSGHDTVSWYQQALGQGPQFIFQYYEEEERQRGNFPDRFSGHQFPNYSSELNVNALLLGDSALYLCASSFSGEGGYTFGSGTRLTVV.